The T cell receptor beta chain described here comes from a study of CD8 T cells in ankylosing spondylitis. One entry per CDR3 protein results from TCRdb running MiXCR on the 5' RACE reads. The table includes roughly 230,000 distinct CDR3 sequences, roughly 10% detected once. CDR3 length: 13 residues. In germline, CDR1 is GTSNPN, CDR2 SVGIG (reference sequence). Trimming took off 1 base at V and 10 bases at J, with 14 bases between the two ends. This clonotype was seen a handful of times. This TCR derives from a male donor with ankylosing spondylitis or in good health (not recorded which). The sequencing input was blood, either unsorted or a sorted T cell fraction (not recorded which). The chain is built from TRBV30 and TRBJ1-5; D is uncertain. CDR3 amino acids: CAWSAPGGGPQHF. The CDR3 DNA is TGTGCCTGGAGTGCCCCTGGAGGTGGACCCCAGCATTTT.